Listed below are T cell receptor beta chains from one sample, sequenced in a study of tissue T cells after allogeneic stem cell transplantation. TCRdb's table, derived via immunoSEQ multiplex PCR, lists solely in-frame clones and lacks some. The data show a few thousand clones, under 80% seen once. Sample: left colon tissue, taken at autopsy. The receptors come from an older male patient with steroid-refractory graft-versus-host disease after an allogeneic stem cell transplant. Some T cells here may be from the graft donor. Both conserved end residues are part of each CDR3. A D gene is named only where the DNA matches it firmly. For some rows the clone size is stated as once, few or many, or as a class when expanded; others skip it.

D gene,V gene,J gene,clone size,CDR3 DNA,CDR3 protein
TRBD2,TRBV11-3,TRBJ2-3,-,TGTGCCAGCAGCCTAACCCCCCCGGGGGGACCCGGACATACGCAGTATTTT,CASSLTPPGGPGHTQYF
-,TRBV6-5,TRBJ2-4,-,TGTGCCAGCAGCCCCGGATTAGCCAAAAACATTCAGTACTTC,CASSPGLAKNIQYF
-,TRBV6-5,TRBJ1-2,once,TGTGCCAGCAGTTACCCCGCCAGTAGCGGTAACTATGGCTACACCTTC,CASSYPASSGNYGYTF
-,TRBV5-1,TRBJ2-3,-,TGCGCCAGCAGCTTAGATATTTCAGATACGCAGTATTTT,CASSLDISDTQYF
-,TRBV28,TRBJ1-2,-,TGTGCCAGCAGCCTGTATGGCTACACCTTC,CASSLYGYTF
-,TRBV5-5,TRBJ1-5,few,TGTGCCAGCAGCTTGCGGGGGACTGGGGGCAATCAGCCCCAGCATTTT,CASSLRGTGGNQPQHF
-,TRBV11-2,TRBJ2-5,-,TGTGCCAGCAGCTTAGATGGAGGGGGATTAGAGACCCAGTACTTC,CASSLDGGGLETQYF
TRBD1,TRBV11-2,TRBJ1-4,-,TGTGCCAGCAGCTTAGCCCGCGGACAGGGCACTAATGAAAAACTGTTTTTT,CASSLARGQGTNEKLFF
TRBD1,TRBV29-1,TRBJ2-7,-,TGCAGCGTGGCCGGGACAGGGGTCGGGGAGCAGTACTTC,CSVAGTGVGEQYF
TRBD1,TRBV19,TRBJ1-1,-,TGTGCCAGTAGTACCCAAGGACAGGTAAAACTTACTGAAGCTTTCTTT,CASSTQGQVKLTEAFF
-,TRBV7-2,TRBJ1-2,-,TGTGCCAGCAGCTTACCAGGGGCTGACTATGGCTACACCTTC,CASSLPGADYGYTF
-,TRBV5-6,TRBJ1-4,few,TGTGCCAGCAGCTTGGTCTCAAGGGGGAAACTGTTTTTT,CASSLVSRGKLFF
-,TRBV7-2,TRBJ2-5,-,TGTGCCAGCAGCTTACCTGGGGGGCGGGGAGAGACCCAGTACTTC,CASSLPGGRGETQYF
-,TRBV2,TRBJ2-5,-,TGTGCCAGCGTAACTAGCCGCCAAGAGACCCAGTACTTC,CASVTSRQETQYF
-,TRBV30,TRBJ2-3,-,TGTGCCTGGCGCCGGGGGCCATACACAGATACGCAGTATTTT,CAWRRGPYTDTQYF
-,TRBV18,TRBJ1-2,-,TGTGCCAGCTCACCCTACAGGGATGGCTACACCTTC,CASSPYRDGYTF
TRBD2,TRBV10-3,TRBJ2-1,-,TGTGCCATCATGACTAGCGGGGTCGATGAGCAGTTCTTC,CAIMTSGVDEQFF
-,TRBV11-2,TRBJ2-7,-,TGTGCCAGCAGTCCGCAGACGGGGCCCTACGAGCAGTACTTC,CASSPQTGPYEQYF
-,TRBV2,TRBJ1-6,-,TGTGCCAGCATTCTGGGGGGGACGGGGAATTCACCCCTCCACTTT,CASILGGTGNSPLHF
-,TRBV5-1,TRBJ1-1,-,TGCGCCAGCAGCCCTATGGCAGGGAACACTGAAGCTTTCTTT,CASSPMAGNTEAFF
-,TRBV5-5,TRBJ1-2,-,TGTGCCAGCAGCTCCTTTTGGGACCTTTCGGGCTACACCTTC,CASSSFWDLSGYTF
-,TRBV3-1/TRBV3-2,TRBJ2-1,-,TGTGCCAGCAGCCAGGCAGGGGGAGGATCCTACAATGAGCAGTTCTTC,CASSQAGGGSYNEQFF